This note documents a single TCR beta chain sequence. What it binds is unknown. Healthy bone marrow donors made up the donors. This sample was included in a study of cytomegalovirus exposure and HLA in healthy donors. The study, taken as a whole, reports: TCR beta V- and J-gene trimming was later associated with a missense DCLRE1C variant.

In germline, CDR1 is ENHRY, CDR2 SYGVKD. The CDR3 extends over 12 amino acids. Trimming removed 3 bases from V and 15 bases from J, with 15 bases in between. Primers included in the PCR were 60 Vbeta and 13 Jbeta primers. Sequencing used immunoSEQ multiplex PCR; TCRdb keeps in-frame clones, though not all of them. The sample records about 100,000 clones, roughly four fifths being singletons. Sequenced: PBMCs. The chain recombines TRBV10-3 with TRBJ2-1; possibly TRBD2 for D (6 bases). The clonotype comes from a man aged 35 to 55 in good health and CMV-seropositive. The CDR3 here is CAISDARESPFF. The CDR3 nucleotides read TGTGCCATCAGTGACGCTCGGGAGAGTCCGTTCTTC.